This TCR beta chain stems from a study of regulatory T cells in long-lasting Graves disease. The CDR3 consists of 12 residues. The germline V gene encodes CDR1 LNHDA and CDR2 SQIVND (reference sequence). The ends were cut back, 7 bases at V and 5 bases at J, with 11 bases in the middle. Time point indicated: newly diagnosed GD, antithyroid drugs for less than 3 months. After RNA was extracted from PBMCs, the TCR library was made from it. Sequencing libraries for TCR beta were prepared with iRepertoire HTBI primers and Arm-PCR of CDR3 regions. In TCRdb, the multiplex PCR reads were re-called with MiXCR into one record per CDR3 protein. The sample comprises more than 300,000 distinct CDR3 sequences, roughly 15% of which are singletons, and 20% to 25% rests with the top ten. The data also belong to a second study, concerning T cells in Graves' hyperthyroidism and ophthalmopathy.

V gene TRBV19 combines with J gene TRBJ2-5; possibly TRBD1 or TRBD2 for D (6 bases each). The source material was peripheral blood mononuclear cells (PBMCs), sampled at new diagnosis, from a patient treated with antithyroid drugs. The TCR originated in a woman between 18 and 29 years old with Graves disease. The CDR3 loop reads CASKGGVETQYF. CDR3 sequence (DNA): TGTGCCAGTAAGGGGGGAGTGGAGACCCAGTACTTC.